This TCR beta chain was captured by sequencing in a study of shared clonotypes between healthy human individuals (TCRdb year 2020). General notes on the study: A couple of women and three men aged 18 to 49 years were included in the cohort. For each donor, CD4 naive and CD4 memory were each run on three plates, CD8 naive on two plates, and CD8 memory on one plate. Each donor's leukapheresis produced roughly between roughly 0.85 and 10 billion PBMCs. To estimate repertoire size and how much clonotype sharing occurs between individuals, the study deeply sequenced the blood TCR repertoires of five or six healthy adults. Different laboratories and diverse techniques were used to prepare libraries and sequence TCR repertoires, to increase sequencing depth and limit assay-specific biases. Results and caveats for the whole study, not just this receptor: Approximately 5% of naive CD4, 3% to 3.5% of naive CD8, around 2.3% of memory CD4, and around 0.42% of memory CD8 clonotypes were shared across several donors. Based on pairwise subsampling, the degree of clonotype sharing among donors was expected to be affected by sequencing depth. Because the study included only a small number of donors, the genetic and exposure-history diversity represented was limited. Compared with non-shared clonotypes, clonotypes shared by all four sorted-subset donors had higher generation probabilities. Estimated clonotype richness was generally larger for naive than for memory subsets. Sampling was restricted to blood, and TCR repertoires in tissues likely differ from the TCR repertoires found in blood. Incomplete sequencing was indicated by rarefaction of sorted-subset datasets, despite the large sequencing depth.

Healthy HIV-negative adults with no recently reported acute infections or vaccinations were included as donors. All donors were Caucasian adults living in Nashville, Tennessee, USA. CD4+ T cells were enriched by magnetic negative selection, after which naive cells were positively selected on CD45RA and the negative fraction was taken as the memory subset. Blood was collected by leukapheresis, and PBMCs were isolated by Ficoll-Histopaque density gradient centrifugation and then cryopreserved in liquid nitrogen vapor phase. Analytical flow cytometry was used to check the purity and quantity of every magnetically sorted T cell population. From each sorted fraction, genomic DNA was isolated and quantified by UV absorbance on a Nanodrop 2000c. Notes on this clone: The antigen it binds to is not known. It has no much larger one-base neighbor in the sample; base qualities were not kept.

The CDR3 spans 13 residues, from the cysteine through the phenylalanine. Only the CDR3 region is kept as DNA, spanning 39 bases read in frame from base 1. V sheds 0 bases and J sheds 7 bases, leaving 8 bases between their ends. Sequences SGHAT (CDR1) and FQNNGV (CDR2) are obtained from the germline V gene. TCR CDR3 regions were amplified from genomic DNA by multiplex PCR using the deep immunoSEQ assay. For each cell subset, the extracted genomic DNA was distributed evenly across all wells of several immunoSEQ 96-well plates, and each plate served as one replicate. For sorted subsets, about 200 ng genomic DNA, equal to 30,000 to 35,000 T cell genomes, was loaded into each replicate PCR. Purified libraries were quantified with a Qubit 3.0 fluorometer, sized on a Bioanalyzer 2100, and re-quantified with the KAPA Library Quantification kit. Every immunoSEQ 96-well plate was sequenced on a separate single-read 150-cycle Illumina NextSeq 550 flow cell. Per the authors' processing: The immunoSEQ output contained only junctional sequences without quality scores, so filtering could not match that applied to full-length reads. To assign V/J genes and CDR3, sequences were annotated against IMGT germline references using PyIR, a Python wrapper for IgBLAST v1.9. Reads were filtered out if the reads had weak V/J assignments (E-value above 1e-6), no CDR3, stop codons, out-of-frame junctions, or ambiguous translated residues. V3J clonotypes were defined as sequences sharing the same inferred V gene, J gene, and CDR3 amino acid sequence. Percentage overlap between repertoires was calculated by dividing the number of shared unique clonotypes by the size of the smaller repertoire. Repertoire richness was assessed with RTK rarefaction, the Chao1 estimator, and Recon v2.1 estimates of unobserved clonotypes. Generation probabilities were computed with OLGA for all TCRbeta clonotypes obtained by the gDNA method from several donors. TCRdb limited this immuneACCESS table to in-frame rearrangements with V and J called. A share of clones is missing; checked studies link under half to unresolved V genes, and the rest is unexplained. The V and J calls and clone size are taken from that table; D and trimming were inferred from the DNA. The sample table contains roughly 2 million clones; only one count was recorded for around 95% of them. The ten most abundant clones make up roughly 0.13% of the sample.

Rearrangement joined TRBV11-2 to TRBJ2-3, with the D gene call left open. Specimen: naive CD4+ T cells sorted from blood. What the cell subset or site label conveys for this sample: CD45RA+ positively selected. This TCR came from a man younger than 35 in good health. CDR3 protein: CASSLDERYTQYF. DNA sequence: TGTGCCAGCAGCTTAGATGAGAGGTATACGCAGTATTTT.